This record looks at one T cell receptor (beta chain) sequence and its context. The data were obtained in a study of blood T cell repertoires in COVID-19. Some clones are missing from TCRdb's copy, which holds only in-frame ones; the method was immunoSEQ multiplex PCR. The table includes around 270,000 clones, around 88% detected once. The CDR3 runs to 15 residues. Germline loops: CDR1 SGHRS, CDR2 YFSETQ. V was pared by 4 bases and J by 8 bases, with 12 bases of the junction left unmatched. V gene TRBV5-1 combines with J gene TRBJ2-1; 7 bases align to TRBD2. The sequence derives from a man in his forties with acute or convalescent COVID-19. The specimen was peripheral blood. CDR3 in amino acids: CASSPGTTLLDEQFF. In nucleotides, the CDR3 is TGCGCCAGCAGCCCCGGGACTACCTTGCTAGATGAGCAGTTCTTC. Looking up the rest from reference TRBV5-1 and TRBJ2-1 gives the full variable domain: KAGVTQTPRYLIKTRGQQVTLSCSPISGHRSVSWYQQTPGQGLQFLFEYFSETQRNKGNFPGRFSGRQFSNSRSEMNVSTLELGDSALYLCASSPGTTLLDEQFFGPGTRLTVL.